The entry below gives a single T cell receptor (beta chain) sequence along with its context. Antigen unknown. The entry originates in a study of cytomegalovirus exposure and HLA in healthy donors. Study results and limitations: Despite most TCR sequences being rare, some public TCRs occurred in many donors. Reported performance of the classifier showed diagnosis of cytomegalovirus status with high specificity and sensitivity.

Trimming removed 2 bases at V and 0 bases at J, with 8 bases between. In germline, CDR1 is SGHRS, CDR2 YFSETQ. CDR3 length equals 15 residues. Primers included in the PCR were 60 Vbeta and 13 Jbeta primers. Only in-frame clones appear in the TCRdb table, and some are missing; sequencing was by immunoSEQ multiplex PCR. The table includes fewer than 120,000 clones, about 80% detected once. Input material: PBMCs. This clonotype was sampled from a woman in her fifties or sixties in good health and CMV-seropositive. The chain uses TRBV5-1 and TRBJ1-4; D not certain. DNA for the CDR3: TGCGCCAGCAGCTTAATCAGTTCAACTAATGAAAAACTGTTTTTT. It specifies CASSLISSTNEKLFF.